This T cell receptor (beta chain) was profiled in a study of T cell repertoires in cytomegalovirus infection. Looking at the study overall: Matching HLA type and CMV infection were both indicated by public TCR beta signatures.

TCRdb re-called the reads through MiXCR, storing one row per CDR3 protein. Of some 800,000 distinct CDR3 sequences listed, 25% to 35% are singletons. Study outcomes and limitations: Dominant in the ex vivo response were TCR beta clonotypes restricted by HLA-C and specific for CMV. The cumulative frequency of public TCR beta families identified carriers of CMV plus the relevant HLA.

A word on this clonotype: Its antigen is not known.

J lost 2 bases, V lost 7 bases, and 16 bases had no gene match. The CDR3 is 17 residues long. Per germline, CDR1 MNHEY and CDR2 SVGEGT. This chain joins TRBV6-2 or TRBV6-3 and TRBJ1-1; 7 bases line up with TRBD1. Sample: cultured CD8+ T cells from PBMCs, taken from culture after CMV antigen stimulation. The clonotype comes from a human donor in good health (CMV status not recorded). Some clones in this sample may be carry-over from other donors' samples. The CDR3 is CASNPIRDSPRNTEAFF. The CDR3 nucleotides read TGTGCCAGCAACCCAATCAGGGACAGCCCGCGAAACACTGAAGCTTTCTTT.